This T cell receptor beta chain was found in a study of cytomegalovirus exposure and HLA in healthy donors (dated by TCRdb to about 2017). Background for the entire study: An earlier analysis of approximately 590 of the donors reported about 290 Gb of sequence data and some 120 million unique TCR beta sequences from about 179 million T cells. The study aimed to test whether signatures of past pathogen exposure could be identified by cataloging public T cell receptors. Typing coverage differed by locus: A, B, C, DRB1 and DQB1 were typed in about 620-630 donors, DQA1 in 500 to 550, DPA1 in 600 to 610, and DPB1 in just under 490. The study combined high-throughput TCR immunosequencing, statistical association of individual TCRs with disease status, and machine learning to predict cytomegalovirus infection status. Among several hundred genotyped donors of the cohort, an average of approximately 240,000 unique TCR beta nucleotide sequences was sequenced per donor, of which 15% to 20% were non-productive. HLA typing included class I and class II loci at four-digit resolution. A separate validation cohort of roughly 130 different subjects was used in addition to the 666-subject first cohort. Among the approximately 400 genotyped donors, about 83% belonged to the genetic ancestry cluster associated with self-reported Caucasian donors. Donor age, sex, ethnicity and CMV serostatus were collected together with the repertoire data. In a later genetic analysis, genome-wide SNP genotypes for about three fifths of the roughly 670 donors were used, and that subset was treated as a discovery cohort. Rather than drawing on any new phenotypic data, the later analysis identified candidate immune exposures from TCR beta sequences and the way those sequences occurred across donors. Because of strong linkage in the cohort, roughly five DR-DQ haplotypes were treated as single units for association and clustering. To decide whether each TCR beta V gene segment behaved as functional or pseudogenic, an earlier analysis of approximately 620 of the donors relied on high-throughput TCR beta sequencing. In a later analysis, previously published TCR beta repertoires from 600 to 850 donors were re-analyzed and high-resolution HLA genotyping was added so that TCR occurrence patterns could be studied. The study used immunosequencing to profile the T cell repertoires of hundreds of subjects and linked those repertoires to cytomegalovirus serostatus. All discovery cohort repertoires had been generated using a single sequencing platform. Roughly 300 gigabases of sequencing data and approximately 84 million unique TCR sequences were included in an early release covering under 650 HLA-typed donors. Broader findings and caveats from the paper: A group of highly shared sequence variants was considered likely to be a technical artifact of the sequencing pipeline. Three of the identified cytomegalovirus-associated TCR beta chains were confirmed in vitro to be specific for cytomegalovirus antigens. Immune exposure information for the cohort was limited to CMV serostatus. At a false discovery rate of 0.05, a later analysis linked around 15,000 TCR beta sequences to specific HLA alleles. Correlated functional status among segregating V segments might be attributable to linkage disequilibrium, but an unknown experimental factor could not be ruled out. Across donors, most TCR sequences were observed very rarely, whereas some public TCRs were present in many individuals. A later analysis found that most CMV-associated TCR beta chains appeared HLA-restricted, with HLA associations seemingly driven largely by CMV exposure. A later analysis found that TCR association rates varied across HLA loci, with DRB1 alleles showing the most associated TCRs and HLA-C alleles the fewest. The study gave a list of 150 to 200 TCR beta chains associated with cytomegalovirus. An earlier analysis of approximately 590 of the donors showed that most TCR beta V segments appeared in productive rearrangements either about 87% or about 30% of the time, which broadly matched IMGT annotations. A further reported finding was that TCR beta sequences accurately predicted the HLA-A and HLA-B alleles for most subjects in the first cohort. In a later analysis, HLA-associated TCR beta chains showed more clonal expansion and lower generation probabilities than non-associated chains that were equally common. In a later analysis, several top co-occurrence clusters were reported to appear linked to parvovirus B19, influenza, CMV and Epstein-Barr virus. A later genetic analysis associated a missense DCLRE1C variant with V-gene and J-gene trimming of TCR beta chains, and an independent cohort replicated the association. Because some donors lacked HLA typing at each locus, the association tests relied only on the typed subset. The presence/absence analyses assumed that sequencing depth was roughly uniform across donors, and that assumption may not be true. The authors suggested that the approach could potentially be generalized to other disease states and immunological phenotypes. Strong co-occurrence of HLA alleles, especially DR and DQ, made assigning TCR associations to individual alleles difficult. The cohort was sequenced for TCR beta chains only, and without alpha or paired-chain data the features that could be detected were limited. Some IMGT-functional V segments, including TRBV6-2 and TRBV6-3, could not be distinguished by the 87-base-pair reads and were therefore excluded. The classifier was reported to diagnose cytomegalovirus status with high specificity and sensitivity in both the original cohort and the validation cohort. Because counts were too low, roughly 18 rarely observed V segments, including chromosome 9 orphons, were left out of the earlier analysis of approximately 580 of the donors. A later genetic analysis reported fewer N-insertions in productive TCRs among donors in an Asian-associated ancestry cluster than the approximately 700-donor mean.

The cohort comprised around 700 healthy bone marrow donors. Cohort members were all nominally healthy when sampled, although unrecorded immune exposures were likely present. The donor was CMV seronegative and belonged to the group of around 400 seronegative cohort members. A peripheral blood sample was provided by each donor, and peripheral blood mononuclear cells were used for TCR beta sequencing. The Qiagen DNeasy Blood Extraction Kit was used to extract genomic DNA from the blood cell samples. The library was built by means of the immunoSEQ multiplex PCR assay. For the multiplex PCR, a mixture combining 60 forward primers for TCR Vbeta segments and 13 reverse primers for TCR Jbeta segments was used. The CDR3 region of rearranged TCR beta genes was amplified from genomic DNA by a multiplex PCR assay. Amplified TCR beta libraries were sequenced as 87-base-pair reads on the Illumina HiSeq System. In the paper's pipeline: In a later analysis, tens of millions of unique TCR beta chains were counted across the roughly 670 repertoires, and around 10 million of these chains were shared by at least two donors. A nearest-neighbor algorithm error-corrected the raw reads and collapsed the reads into unique sequences, merging closely related sequences to remove PCR and sequencing errors. Alignment of CDR3 sequences to IMGT reference sequences was used to assign V, D and J gene segments. For a sequence to be retained, a match of at least six nucleotides was required to both a V gene segment and a J gene segment. Rearrangements were called productive when the CDR3 lacked stop codons and stayed in frame with V and J; all others were non-productive. CDR3 was defined according to IMGT convention as the region running from the second conserved V-encoded cysteine to the conserved J-encoded phenylalanine. The earlier analysis of 550 to 650 of the donors excluded any sequence lacking an unambiguous match to a single V gene segment. In an earlier analysis of almost 600 of the donors, a V segment was called functional when productive rearrangements were above 56.7%, and segregating when the standard deviation between donors exceeded 5%. A statistical classification framework was built to diagnose cytomegalovirus status from the catalog of TCR beta chain sequences. V and J gene assignment, in a later analysis, came from comparing TCR nucleotide sequences with IMGT/GENE-DB human TR gene sequences. The TCRdist pipeline was used in a later analysis to assign CDR3 sequences and most-parsimonious VDJ recombination scenarios. In a later analysis, every TCR beta chain was defined by the combination of its CDR3 amino acid sequence and its V-gene family, and reads without a unique V-gene family were dropped. To address suspected cross-contamination and a sequencing artifact, a later analysis removed 592 highly shared, low-generation-probability nucleotide sequences. A later analysis calculated a clonal expansion index for each public chain from normalized within-repertoire ranks of inferred template counts. Generation probabilities in a later analysis came from a VDJ recombination model fitted to out-of-frame rearrangements, and those results were checked against IGoR. In a later analysis, TCR-TCR, TCR-HLA and TCR-CMV co-occurrence was scored with hypergeometric tests, and a repertoire-size bias correction was applied to TCR pairs. False discovery rates were estimated in a later analysis by permuting HLA or CMV assignments 20 times. A later analysis grouped co-occurring TCRs with DBSCAN, adding TCRdist sequence similarity when clustering within HLA-allele-positive subsets. Repertoires with fewer than 30,000 or more than 120,000 public chains were left out of co-occurrence clustering, as were about five repertoires with anomalous nucleotide sharing. The immuneACCESS repertoire file appears here via TCRdb, limited to in-frame rearrangements. These files lack a portion of the clones; in checked studies, under half of the deficit traces to unresolved V genes, and the cause of the others is not known. V and J calls and clone size are copied from that table; D and trimming were computed from the DNA. The sample records 150,000 to 200,000 clones, approximately 81% of which are singletons. In total, the top ten clones hold approximately 0.26% of the sample.

Note on this clone: The antigen this receptor binds is unknown. The record has no base qualities; no much larger clone is one base away.

The CDR3 numbers 15 residues from cysteine through phenylalanine. The entry retains the CDR3 DNA only, 45 bases that are in frame from base 1. The junction carries 21 bases between V and J, which are trimmed by 4 bases and 7 bases respectively. CDR1 and CDR2 are drawn from the germline V gene: SGDLS, YYNGEE. Sequenced material: PBMCs. The V and J segments used are TRBV9 and TRBJ2-7, with a weak D call of TRBD2 (5 bases match). The source of this sequence is a boy aged 5-17 years in good health and CMV-seronegative. The DNA sequence reads TGTGCCAGCAGCCTATACGGTGGCCCCTCGGGAGAGCAGTACTTC. This yields the protein CASSLYGGPSGEQYF.